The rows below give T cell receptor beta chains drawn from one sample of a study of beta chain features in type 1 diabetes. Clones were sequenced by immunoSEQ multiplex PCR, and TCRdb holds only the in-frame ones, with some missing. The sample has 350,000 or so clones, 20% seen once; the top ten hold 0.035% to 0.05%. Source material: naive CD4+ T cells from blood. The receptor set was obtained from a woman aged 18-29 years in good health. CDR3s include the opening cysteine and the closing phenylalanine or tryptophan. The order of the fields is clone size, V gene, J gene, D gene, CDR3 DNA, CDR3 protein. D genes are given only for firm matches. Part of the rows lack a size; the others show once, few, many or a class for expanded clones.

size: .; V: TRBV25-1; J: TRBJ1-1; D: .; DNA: TGTGCCAGCAAGCGTCAGACGAACACTGAAGCTTTCTTT; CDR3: CASKRQTNTEAFF
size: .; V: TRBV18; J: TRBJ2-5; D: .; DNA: TGTGCCAGCTCAGGGGGCCGCCAAGAGACCCAGTACTTC; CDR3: CASSGGRQETQYF
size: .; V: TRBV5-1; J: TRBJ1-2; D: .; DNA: TGCGCCAGCAGCTTGCGAGGGTCGGATGGCTACACCTTC; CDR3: CASSLRGSDGYTF
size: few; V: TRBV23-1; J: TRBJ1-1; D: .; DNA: TGCGCCAGCCCTTCTGACAATATGAACACTGAAGCTTTCTTT; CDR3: CASPSDNMNTEAFF
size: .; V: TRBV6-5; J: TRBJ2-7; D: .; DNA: TGTGCCAGCAGCTCGGACACAGCCTACGAGCAGTACTTC; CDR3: CASSSDTAYEQYF
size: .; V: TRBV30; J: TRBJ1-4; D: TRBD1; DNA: TGTGCCTGTACGAGGACAGGGGGTGGGGAAAAACTGTTTTTT; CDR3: CACTRTGGGEKLFF
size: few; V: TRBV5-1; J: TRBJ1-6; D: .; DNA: TGCGCCAGCAGCTTGTTGGGACAAGGGACTAATTCACCCCTCCACTTT; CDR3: CASSLLGQGTNSPLHF
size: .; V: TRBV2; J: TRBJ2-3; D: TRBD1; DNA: TGTGCCAGCAGTGAAATATTAGGGGCAGGGGGAGATACGCAGTATTTT; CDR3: CASSEILGAGGDTQYF
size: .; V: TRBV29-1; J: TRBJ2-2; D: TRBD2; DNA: TGCAGCGTGGGACTAGCCTACGCCGGGGAGCTGTTTTTT; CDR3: CSVGLAYAGELFF
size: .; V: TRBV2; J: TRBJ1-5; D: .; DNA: TGTGCCAGCAGTTTTGTTTCCAGGGGCAATCAGCCCCAGCATTTT; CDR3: CASSFVSRGNQPQHF
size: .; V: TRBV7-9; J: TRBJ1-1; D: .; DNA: TGTGCCAGCAGCCTCACCGTTTACAGGGTTACTGAAGCTTTCTTT; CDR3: CASSLTVYRVTEAFF
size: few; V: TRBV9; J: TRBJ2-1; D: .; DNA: TGTGCCAGCAGCGTAGTGGGCAGGGGAAGCTCCTACAATGAGCAGTTCTTC; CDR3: CASSVVGRGSSYNEQFF
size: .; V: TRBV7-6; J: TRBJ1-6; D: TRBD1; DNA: TGTGCCAGCAGCGACAGGGCAAGATCACCCCTCCACTTT; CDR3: CASSDRARSPLHF
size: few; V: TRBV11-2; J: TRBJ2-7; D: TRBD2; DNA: TGTGCCACCCAACTTCGGACTAGCGGGGCGGGCGTCCCCTACGAGCAGTACTTC; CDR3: CATQLRTSGAGVPYEQYF